This T cell receptor (beta chain) comes out of a study of blood T cell repertoires in COVID-19. Study-wide context: The United States, Italy and Spain provided the acute and convalescent COVID-19 samples. T cells, B-cell-depleted T cells, or PBMCs provided the cDNA or gDNA that served as material.

Germline lookup yields CDR1 SGHRS and CDR2 YFSETQ. Trimming left V 6 bases short and J 11 bases short, with 20 bases between. This CDR3 is 13 amino acids long. TCRdb keeps only in-frame clones here, not all; method: immunoSEQ multiplex PCR. Of tens of thousands of clones in the sample, about nine tenths were seen once. This receptor was obtained from a human donor in a cohort sampled during active COVID-19. The sequenced material came from peripheral blood. The chain combines TRBV5-1 with TRBJ1-1; tentatively, D is TRBD1 (6 bases). In DNA, the CDR3 is TGCGCCAGCATTAGTTCTCCGGGACAAGAGGCTTTCTTT. Translating gives CASISSPGQEAFF.